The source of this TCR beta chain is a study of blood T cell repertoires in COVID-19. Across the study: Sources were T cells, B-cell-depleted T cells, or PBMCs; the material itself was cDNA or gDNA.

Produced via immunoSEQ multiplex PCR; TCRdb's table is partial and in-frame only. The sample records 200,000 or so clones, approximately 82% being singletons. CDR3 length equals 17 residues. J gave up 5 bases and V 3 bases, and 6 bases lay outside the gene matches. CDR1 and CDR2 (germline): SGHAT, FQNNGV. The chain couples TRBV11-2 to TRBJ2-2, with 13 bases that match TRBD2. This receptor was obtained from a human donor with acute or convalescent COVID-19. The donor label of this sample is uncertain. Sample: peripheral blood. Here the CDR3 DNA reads TGTGCCAGCAGCTTTGTGACTAGCGGGAGGTCGACCGGGGAGCTGTTTTTT. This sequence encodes CASSFVTSGRSTGELFF.